This passage covers 5 T cell receptor beta chains from one sample sequenced in a study of CD8 T cells in Susac syndrome. An amount of RNA that ranged from roughly 0.5 to 1 ug was reverse transcribed with random hexamers. TCRdb redid the calling of the immunoSEQ multiplex PCR reads with MiXCR, one entry per CDR3 protein. The sample includes 100,000 to 150,000 distinct CDR3 sequences, about 93% of them seen just once. The source material was CD8+ T cells from PBMCs. The receptor source for this set is a human donor with Susac syndrome.

The chain combines TRBV15 with TRBJ2-7, with TRBD1 as a possible D gene (6 bases). Trimming took off 5 bases at V and 6 bases at J, with 11 bases between the two ends. Germline CDR1 reads LNHNV; CDR2 reads YYDKDF (reference sequence). The CDR3 sequence is 12 residues long. CDR3: CATSGTGSEQYF. CDR3 in DNA: TGTGCCACCAGCGGAACAGGGTCCGAGCAGTACTTC.

V and J are TRBV27 and TRBJ2-5, with TRBD1 identical over 9 bases. This CDR3 is built from 14 residues. Germline CDR1 reads MNHEY; CDR2 reads SMNVEV (reference sequence). J gave up 5 bases and V 4 bases, and 5 bases lay outside the gene matches. CDR3 amino acids: CASSSGTGTETQYF. The CDR3 region has the DNA TGTGCCAGCAGTTCAGGGACAGGGACGGAGACCCAGTACTTC.

The chain is built from TRBV19 and TRBJ2-3, with TRBD1 as a possible D gene (6 bases). V lost 3 bases to trimming and J lost 4 bases, with 11 bases between them. CDR3 length equals 14 residues. Germline V gene sequence: CDR1 LNHDA, CDR2 SQIVND (reference sequence). The CDR3 is CASSIFAGADTQYF. Written as DNA, the CDR3 is TGTGCCAGTAGTATTTTCGCAGGGGCAGATACGCAGTATTTT.

The chain recombines TRBV4-1 with TRBJ1-2; 9 nucleotides agree with TRBD1. The CDR3 runs to 14 residues. Germline lookup yields CDR1 MGHRA and CDR2 YSYEKL. V shed 4 bases and J 8 bases; nucleotides not matched to a gene: 8. The CDR3 region has the DNA TGCGCCAGCAGCCCACAGGGGGCGACGTCCGGCTACACCTTC. This encodes CASSPQGATSGYTF.

The rearrangement joins TRBV5-6 to TRBJ2-7; D remains ambiguous. The V and J ends lost 1 base and 4 bases respectively, with 15 bases between them. The germline CDR1 and CDR2 sequences are SGHDT and YYEEEE. This CDR3 has 15 residues. CDR3 nucleotide sequence: TGTGCCAGCAGCTTGACGCGGAGCGCAGGATACGAGCAGTACTTC. Protein product: CASSLTRSAGYEQYF. The full variable domain, with the rest looked up from reference TRBV5-6 and TRBJ2-7, is DAGVTQSPTHLIKTRGQQVTLRCSPKSGHDTVSWYQQALGQGPQFIFQYYEEEERQRGNFPDRFSGHQFPNYSSELNVNALLLGDSALYLCASSLTRSAGYEQYFGPGTRLTVT.